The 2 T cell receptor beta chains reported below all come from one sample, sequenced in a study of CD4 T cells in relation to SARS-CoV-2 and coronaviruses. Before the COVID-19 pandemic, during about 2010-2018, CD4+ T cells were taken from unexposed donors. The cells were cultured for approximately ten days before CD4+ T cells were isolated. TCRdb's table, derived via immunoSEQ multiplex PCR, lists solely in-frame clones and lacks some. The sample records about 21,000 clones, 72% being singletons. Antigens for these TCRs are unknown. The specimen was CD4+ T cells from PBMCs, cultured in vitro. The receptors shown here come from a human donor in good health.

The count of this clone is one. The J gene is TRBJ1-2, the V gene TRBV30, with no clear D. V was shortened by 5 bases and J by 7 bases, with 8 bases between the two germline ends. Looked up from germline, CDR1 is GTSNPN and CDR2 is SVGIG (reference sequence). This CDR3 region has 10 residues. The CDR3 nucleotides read TGTGCCTGGGGGGATCCTGGCTACACCTTC. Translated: CAWGDPGYTF.

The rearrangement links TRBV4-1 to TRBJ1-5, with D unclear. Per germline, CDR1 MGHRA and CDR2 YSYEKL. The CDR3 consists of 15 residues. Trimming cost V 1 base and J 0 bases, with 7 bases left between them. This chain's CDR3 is CASSQVTLSNQPQHF. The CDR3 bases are TGCGCCAGCAGCCAAGTGACCCTTAGCAATCAGCCCCAGCATTTT.